This T cell receptor (beta chain) emerged from a study of blood T cell repertoires in COVID-19. How the authors handled the data: The assay estimated nucleated cells by amplifying reference gene primers. Profiled with immunoSEQ multiplex PCR; TCRdb holds only in-frame clones, not every one. V and J calls and clone size come straight from that table; D and trimming were deduced from the DNA. The data hold about 190,000 clones, with around nine tenths observed a single time. The CDR3 spans 14 residues. Germline CDR1 LGHDT, CDR2 YNNKEL (reference sequence). V lost 1 base, J lost 3 bases, and 9 bases lay in between.

The TCR was taken from a woman between 65 and 79 years old with COVID-19, enrolled during active disease. J is TRBJ2-5 and V is TRBV3-1 (or the pseudogene TRBV3-2); D call uncertain. Sequenced: peripheral blood. CDR3 sequence: CASSQVSEEETQYF. DNA of the CDR3: TGTGCCAGCAGCCAAGTTTCTGAGGAAGAGACCCAGTACTTC.